These T cell receptor beta chains were read from a single sample in a study of cytomegalovirus exposure and HLA in healthy donors. Sequencing used immunoSEQ multiplex PCR; TCRdb keeps in-frame clones, though not all of them. The table has under 300,000 clones, under 80% seen once. The sequenced sample was PBMCs. The receptors originated from a female donor in good health and CMV-seronegative. CDR3s include the opening cysteine and the closing phenylalanine or tryptophan. D genes are given only for firm matches. Size tells how often a clone was seen (once, few, many) or the class of an expanded clone, and some rows leave it out.

j_call,v_call,d_call,clone_size,cdr3_aa,cdr3_nt
TRBJ2-1,TRBV21-1,-,-,CASSKEERGGAYNEQFF,TGTGCCAGCAGCAAAGAGGAGCGGGGTGGGGCCTACAATGAGCAGTTCTTC
TRBJ1-4,TRBV5-1,TRBD1,few,CASSLGDRGTNEKLFF,TGCGCCAGCAGCTTGGGAGACAGGGGTACTAATGAAAAACTGTTTTTT
TRBJ2-3,TRBV6-5,TRBD2,-,CASSYTAGSTDTQYF,TGTGCCAGCAGTTATACAGCGGGAAGCACAGATACGCAGTATTTT
TRBJ2-7,TRBV5-6,-,-,CASSLVRREQYF,TGTGCCAGCAGCTTGGTGCGGCGCGAGCAGTACTTC
TRBJ2-1,TRBV5-1,-,few,CASSPWVANEQFF,TGCGCCAGCAGCCCCTGGGTAGCGAATGAGCAGTTCTTC
TRBJ2-7,TRBV29-1,TRBD1,-,CSVDQGAGNEQYF,TGCAGCGTTGACCAGGGGGCTGGCAACGAGCAGTACTTC
TRBJ2-1,TRBV19,TRBD2,-,CASSIMAAGNNEQFF,TGTGCCAGTAGTATCATGGCAGCGGGGAACAATGAGCAGTTCTTC
TRBJ1-1,TRBV10-2,-,few,CASSVDFNTEAFF,TGCGCCAGCAGCGTGGACTTTAACACTGAAGCTTTCTTT
TRBJ2-7,TRBV13,TRBD1,once,CASSERDRGDEQYF,TGTGCCAGCAGCGAGCGGGACAGGGGAGACGAGCAGTACTTC
TRBJ1-1,TRBV15,TRBD1,-,CATSRDNQGATEAFF,TGTGCCACCAGCAGAGATAACCAGGGGGCCACTGAAGCTTTCTTT
TRBJ2-7,TRBV5-8,TRBD1,-,CASSRTTGTESSYEQYF,TGTGCCAGCAGCCGAACCACCGGGACAGAGAGCTCCTACGAGCAGTACTTC
TRBJ2-7,TRBV5-6,TRBD2,-,CASSHPSGRGLGSYEQYF,TGTGCCAGCAGCCATCCTAGCGGGAGAGGTTTAGGCTCCTACGAGCAGTACTTC
TRBJ2-1,TRBV10-1,-,few,CASSDGGRNEQFF,TGCGCCAGCAGTGATGGGGGGAGAAATGAGCAGTTCTTC
TRBJ1-3,TRBV5-1,-,-,CASSFQPGFGNTIYF,TGCGCCAGCAGCTTTCAACCGGGATTCGGAAACACCATATATTTT
TRBJ1-2,TRBV5-6,-,-,CASSRLGANYGYTF,TGTGCCAGCAGCCGACTTGGAGCTAACTATGGCTACACCTTC
TRBJ2-1,TRBV19,TRBD2,-,CASSTLAGVPNEQFF,TGTGCCAGTAGTACTCTAGCGGGAGTTCCCAATGAGCAGTTCTTC
TRBJ1-2,TRBV6-1,-,-,CASSELPSRGGYTF,TGTGCCAGCAGTGAATTGCCCTCCCGCGGTGGCTACACCTTC
TRBJ2-1,TRBV6-5,TRBD2,-,CASSPTGTSHNEQFF,TGTGCCAGCAGTCCGACCGGGACTAGCCACAATGAGCAGTTCTTC
TRBJ2-5,TRBV14,TRBD2,few,CASSQDLLGLAGGEETQYF,TGTGCCAGCAGCCAAGACCTCTTGGGACTAGCGGGAGGGGAAGAGACCCAGTACTTC
TRBJ2-1,TRBV5-1,TRBD1,-,CASLGGTGSYNEQFF,TGCGCCAGCCTCGGAGGGACAGGGTCCTACAATGAGCAGTTCTTC
TRBJ1-4,TRBV5-1,-,-,CASSLASSGINEKLFF,TGCGCCAGCAGCTTGGCGTCGTCAGGGATTAATGAAAAACTGTTTTTT
TRBJ2-3,TRBV11-2,TRBD2,once,CASSLVPETSVDTQYF,TGTGCCAGCAGCTTAGTCCCCGAGACTAGCGTAGATACGCAGTATTTT
TRBJ1-3,TRBV6-1,-,-,CASSERQGGNTIYF,TGTGCCAGCAGTGAAAGGCAGGGTGGAAACACCATATATTTT
TRBJ2-3,TRBV2,TRBD1,-,CASSRQGVGGTDTQYF,TGTGCCAGCAGTCGACAGGGGGTAGGGGGCACAGATACGCAGTATTTT
TRBJ2-7,TRBV19,TRBD1,-,CASSSPGTGIYEQYF,TGTGCCAGTAGTAGCCCTGGGACAGGGATATACGAGCAGTACTTC
TRBJ2-7,TRBV7-9,TRBD1,-,CASSMDRGAYEQYF,TGTGCCAGCAGCATGGACAGGGGCGCCTACGAGCAGTACTTC
TRBJ2-4,TRBV28,-,-,CASSLGLGGNIQYF,TGTGCCAGCAGTTTAGGGTTGGGGGGAAACATTCAGTACTTC
TRBJ2-3,TRBV5-4,TRBD2,-,CASSLGPKREGTDTQYF,TGTGCCAGCAGCTTGGGACCAAAGCGGGAGGGCACAGATACGCAGTATTTT
TRBJ2-2,TRBV28,TRBD2,-,CASTRMRGRAGGGELFF,TGTGCCAGCACCCGTATGCGCGGGAGGGCCGGGGGCGGGGAGCTGTTTTTT
TRBJ1-2,TRBV14,-,-,CASSQDPGGPDRGYTF,TGTGCCAGCAGCCAAGATCCCGGGGGTCCGGACCGGGGCTACACCTTC
TRBJ2-3,TRBV5-1,TRBD1,-,CASSFLGQGNSDTQYF,TGCGCCAGCAGCTTTTTGGGACAGGGGAATTCAGATACGCAGTATTTT
TRBJ2-5,TRBV2,-,-,CASSSGLGETQYF,TGTGCCAGCAGTAGCGGACTCGGGGAGACCCAGTACTTC
TRBJ1-2,TRBV5-4,TRBD1,few,CASSPRGTAANYGYTF,TGTGCCAGCAGCCCCCGAGGGACAGCGGCTAACTATGGCTACACCTTC